The entry below describes one T cell receptor (beta chain). Its specificity is not known. This specimen comes from a study of T-cell memory formation after mild COVID-19. At the level of the study: Among the donors, TCR clusters were largely specific to each donor.

The CDR3 sequence is 12 residues long. Trimming removed 6 bases from V and 4 bases from J, with 10 bases in between. Germline CDR1 reads DFQATT; CDR2 reads SNEGSKA (reference sequence). One entry per CDR3 protein, called by TCRdb with MiXCR from the 5' RACE reads. The sample yields about 610,000 distinct CDR3 sequences, approximately 15% seen once. Findings and limits, study-wide: Contracting CD4+ clones lay largely in CM and EM, with CD8+ ones residing in EMRA.

The chain carries TRBV20-1 and TRBJ2-1; TRBD1 is a possible D gene (5 bases). The origin of this receptor is an adult woman who had mild COVID-19 (a few samples of this study predate the infection). Cell type and time point are not known. The sample comprised PBMCs or a T cell subset sorted from them (not recorded which). CDR3 in amino acids: CSAIDRYNEQFF. CDR3 coding DNA: TGCAGTGCAATTGACAGATACAATGAGCAGTTCTTC.